This is a list of T cell receptor beta chains from one sample in a study of response to subunit inactivated influenza vaccine. TCRdb recomputed calls from the RT-PCR reads with MiXCR, one row per CDR3 protein. The repertoire consists of about 500,000 distinct CDR3 sequences, with around 13% occurring once and the leading ten covering over 10%. This specimen consisted of PBMCs from blood, obtained around seven weeks after vaccination. The receptors stem from a man over 45 who received an inactivated influenza vaccine. Both conserved end residues are part of each CDR3. The D gene is left open where the match is weak.

NA,TRBJ1-2,TRBV20-1,CSATTGEQLNYGYTF
TRBD2,TRBJ2-5,TRBV5-1,CASSLTLAGSSQETQYF
TRBD1,TRBJ1-5,TRBV29-1,CSVQDRVGQPQHF
NA,TRBJ2-4,TRBV25-1,CASSEFGRDIQYF
NA,TRBJ2-1,TRBV6-5,CASIKVVNNEQFF
NA,TRBJ2-1,TRBV29-1,CSGERGQSYYNEQFF
NA,TRBJ1-2,TRBV12-3/TRBV12-4,CASSKTVFYGYTF
NA,TRBJ2-7,TRBV4-2,CASSPIPGTSYEQYF
NA,TRBJ1-3,TRBV4-3,CASSQDRGGIAGNTIYF
NA,TRBJ1-4,TRBV4-2,CASSQESMGAATNEKLFF
TRBD2,TRBJ2-7,TRBV7-7,CAFSLALRGLAGIYEQYF
NA,TRBJ2-5,TRBV5-5,CASRNSAAQETQYF
TRBD2,TRBJ2-2,TRBV11-2,CASSPQGILAVGTGELFF
TRBD1,TRBJ1-2,TRBV12-3/TRBV12-4,CASSRTGFGGYTF
NA,TRBJ1-5,TRBV20-1,CSASSQRNQPQHF
NA,TRBJ1-6,TRBV12-3/TRBV12-4,CASIAGGSYNSPLHF
NA,TRBJ2-7,TRBV7-8,CASSPLKTGSFEQYF
NA,TRBJ2-5,TRBV24-1,CATSDRNGETQYF
TRBD1,TRBJ1-2,TRBV2,CATHRTGRYGYTF
NA,TRBJ1-2,TRBV20-1,CSANFLGLRDGLSNYGYTF
NA,TRBJ2-1,TRBV20-1,CSATDSNEQFF
TRBD1,TRBJ2-2,TRBV6-2/TRBV6-3,CASSPQGARTGELFF
TRBD2,TRBJ2-3,TRBV11-2,CASSFFPSGGARHTDTQYF
NA,TRBJ1-5,TRBV20-1,CSASRLYSNQPQHF
TRBD2,TRBJ2-7,TRBV20-1,CSARDLAGLPYEQYF
NA,TRBJ2-1,TRBV29-1,CSVDGGRSPYNEQFF